This T cell receptor (beta chain) came from a study of blood T cells in healthy people across ages (dated by TCRdb to about 2015). Study-level background: In model experiments, roughly one uniquely barcoded TCR beta cDNA molecule per two T cells was captured by template switching. Two additional independent replicas of 1 million unique cDNA reads from the same blood draw were analyzed for two donors (one aged 18 to 30 and one aged 80 or older). To avoid experimental bias, donors of different ages were spread randomly across the sequencing lanes. Age-related changes in TCR beta repertoire diversity were measured in the study by deep sequencing normalized with unique cDNA molecular identifiers. The donors were split into four age groups: young (average about 16 years), middle-aged (around 40), aged (more than 55) and long-lived (roughly 88). Overall results and qualifications from the work: Compared with the aged group, the long-lived group had more naive CD4+ T cells, fewer expanded clones and increased TCR diversity, a pattern suggesting age selection. The percentage of naive T cells measured by flow cytometry correlated strongly with observed TCR beta diversity. Since profiling was done on bulk unsorted PBMCs, naive and antigen-experienced compartments could not be conclusively compared. Estimates of total diversity from one million sequenced T cells were regarded as lower bounds and underestimates. Donor CMV infection status was unknown, potentially confounding age-related changes in expanded clonotypes. As age increased, observed TCR beta diversity per million T cells dropped in a roughly linear way, and a significant reduction was already evident by age 40.

The method behind the library was 5' RACE. Data came from an Illumina HiSeq 2500. A second PCR of roughly 7 to 12 cycles was run with a J-beta primer mix and a sample-barcoded 5' primer. A template-switch 5' adaptor carrying 12 random nucleotides introduced a unique molecular identifier onto each TCR beta cDNA molecule. Each sample yielded at least 2.5 million CDR3-containing paired-end reads. First-strand cDNA synthesis was performed from all RNA using the Mint cDNA synthesis kit, with priming by a TRBC-specific oligonucleotide. Following uracil-DNA glycosylase treatment, a first 18-cycle PCR with universal primers M1SS and BC2_uni_R was performed on all cDNA. Per the authors' processing: Each sample was normalized by randomly selecting 1 million high-quality reads, each carrying a distinct molecular identifier. Instead of being binned into consensus sequences, reads that shared molecular identifiers were thrown out. MiTCR, with a Q25 quality threshold and the strictest error-elimination algorithm, was used for CDR3 identification, clonotype clustering and error correction. Lower-bound total TCR beta diversity was estimated with a nonparametric unseen species model using Euler transformation. Clones were called with MiXCR by TCRdb after fastp trimmed the public reads at Q25, and only in-frame beta chains were retained. A single entry per CDR3 protein holds the most common genes and DNA from its merged rows. The V and J calls follow TCRdb's processing rather than the paper's. The sample yields hundreds of thousands of distinct CDR3 sequences; 29% were counted once. Jointly, the top ten make up 15% to 20% of the sample.

The donors were 40 or so Caucasian individuals from Russia, aged roughly 6 to 100 years, who were systemically healthy. Each donor gave approximately 9.3 milliliters of peripheral blood, collected into EDTA-treated Vacutainer tubes. Ficoll-Paque density-gradient centrifugation was used to isolate PBMCs, with at least 6.5 million obtained per sample. Total RNA was extracted from PBMCs with Trizol reagent, with at least 6 micrograms obtained per sample. For every donor, an aliquot of PBMCs went through flow cytometry to measure the percentages of naive CD45RAhigh/CD27high T cells. Taken from cysteine to phenylalanine, the CDR3 has 15 residues. The kept DNA is CDR3 alone, 45 bases in frame from the first base. Based on the germline V gene, the CDR1 and CDR2 sequences are SGHTA and FQGNSA. V and J lose 3 bases and 2 bases, and a span of 13 bases separates them. In regard to this clonotype: This clone's antigen is unknown. No per-base quality is available; no much larger clone lies one base away.

The V gene is TRBV7-2 and the J gene is TRBJ1-2; TRBD1 might be the D gene, on 6 matching bases. This sequence originates from a woman older than 75 in good health. The sequenced sample consisted of blood. The DNA reads as follows: TGTGCCAGCAGCTTTCTTCGAGACAGGAACTATGGCTACACCTTC. It specifies CASSFLRDRNYGYTF.